These 12 T cell receptor beta chains were sequenced from one sample in a study of cytomegalovirus exposure and HLA in healthy donors. The PCR employed 60 Vbeta primers together with 13 Jbeta primers. Measured with immunoSEQ multiplex PCR; TCRdb has only the in-frame clones, and not every one. The top ten clones hold 5.5% of a sample with tens of thousands of clones, about 79% of them seen once. Sequencing was performed on PBMCs. These receptors were obtained from a male donor in good health and CMV-seropositive.

The V call is TRBV6-5, the J call TRBJ1-1, with a tentative D call TRBD1 (5 bases). The CDR3 is 15 residues long. Trimming cost V 6 bases and J 0 bases, with 14 bases left between them. Germline assignment: CDR1 MNHEY and CDR2 SVGAGI. The DNA of the CDR3 is TGTGCCAGCAGAAAGCTTGGAGGGGTGAACACTGAAGCTTTCTTT. Protein: CASRKLGGVNTEAFF.

The chain combines TRBV7-9 with TRBJ1-1; D remains unclear. This CDR3 spans 12 amino acids. The germline V gene encodes CDR1 SEHNR and CDR2 FQNEAQ (reference sequence). Trimming left V 8 bases short and J 6 bases short, with 13 bases between. The chain's CDR3 is CASSGFRSEAFF. CDR3 sequence (DNA): TGTGCCAGCTCGGGGTTTCGGTCTGAAGCTTTCTTT.

The CDR3 coding sequence is TGTGCCAGCAGTTACTCTTTAGCAAGGGAGCAGTACTTC. This encodes CASSYSLAREQYF. V is TRBV6-5 and J is TRBJ2-7, with D unclear. CDR3 length equals 13 residues. The germline gives CDR1 MNHEY, CDR2 SVGAGI. The germline V and J ends were trimmed by 0 bases and 7 bases, with 10 bases remaining between them.

The genes are TRBV4-1 and TRBJ2-3; D perhaps matches TRBD1 (5 bases). Germline CDR1 and CDR2: MGHRA and YSYEKL. V shed 0 bases and J shed 2 bases, with 9 bases lying between them. CDR3 length: 15 amino acids. CDR3 DNA: TGCGCCAGCAGCCAAGATCAGGGTTTCACAGATACGCAGTATTTT. Translated, it gives CASSQDQGFTDTQYF.

The V and J genes are TRBV6-1 and TRBJ2-7, with 8 positions matching TRBD2. Germline lookup yields CDR1 MNHNS and CDR2 SASEGT. The V gene end was trimmed by 6 bases and the J gene end by 8 bases; junction bases not matched to a gene: 12. The CDR3 has 14 residues. CDR3 sequence (DNA): TGTGCCAGCAGCTTAAGCGGGAGCGTAGGTCAGCAGTACTTC. It translates to CASSLSGSVGQQYF.

This clone was seen a single time. The chain is built from TRBV11-2 and TRBJ2-7; the match to TRBD2 covers 7 bases. V lost 1 base to trimming and J lost 5 bases; unmatched junction nucleotides: 8. Per germline, CDR1 SGHAT and CDR2 FQNNGV. This CDR3 is built from 15 residues. The CDR3 nucleotides read TGTGCCAGCAGCTTAGGGGCCGGGAGGAGGAACGAGCAGTACTTC. Translation: CASSLGAGRRNEQYF.

Details on this clone: At one end, the junction sequence differs from germline, possibly due to a read error. The chain carries TRBV7-9 and TRBJ2-7, with D possibly matching TRBD1 (5 bases). The CDR3 length is 16 residues. CDR1 and CDR2 from the germline V gene are SEHNR and FQNEAQ (reference sequence). CDR3 amino acids: CSSSFGSGIGAYEQYF. The DNA for the CDR3 is TGTTCCAGCAGCTTTGGATCAGGGATAGGAGCCTACGAGCAGTACTTC.

The chain uses TRBV7-8 and TRBJ1-5; 8 bases are shared with TRBD1. Germline loops: CDR1 SGHVS, CDR2 FQNEAQ. The J segment lost 0 bases and the V segment lost 3 bases, leaving 10 bases of the junction unmatched. The CDR3 consists of 18 residues. DNA for the CDR3: TGTGCCAGCAGCTTGGGACAGGCCGGGGCCTATAGCAATCAGCCCCAGCATTTT. This gives the protein CASSLGQAGAYSNQPQHF.

The chain is built from TRBV7-2 and TRBJ2-5; 12 bases are shared with TRBD2. Trimming cost V 5 bases and J 5 bases; bases outside gene matches: 3. From germline, CDR1 is SGHTA and CDR2 FQGNSA. The CDR3 contains 14 residues. The CDR3 reads CASSPGLAGETQYF. CDR3 sequence (DNA): TGTGCCAGCAGCCCCGGACTAGCGGGGGAGACCCAGTACTTC.

The V gene is TRBV6-6, the J gene TRBJ2-7; the match to TRBD1 covers 9 bases. Germline values: CDR1 MNHNY, CDR2 SVGAGI (reference sequence). With V trimmed by 5 bases and J by 2 bases, 7 bases remained unmatched. The CDR3 consists of 15 residues. CDR3 region: CASSPGTGIPYEQYF. In DNA form, the CDR3 reads TGTGCCAGCAGTCCGGGGACAGGGATTCCCTACGAGCAGTACTTC.

CDR3 in amino acids: CASILSTGGSEAFF. CDR3 DNA sequence: TGTGCCAGCATCCTTTCGACAGGGGGCTCTGAAGCTTTCTTT. The chain couples TRBV2 to TRBJ1-1, with 10 bases fitting TRBD1. The length of the CDR3 is 14 residues. After removal of 7 bases from V and 6 bases from J, the junction contained 8 bases not matched to a gene. Germline loops: CDR1 SNHLY, CDR2 FYNNEI. Drawing the rest from reference TRBV2 and TRBJ1-1, the complete variable domain is EPEVTQTPSHQVTQMGQEVILRCVPISNHLYFYWYRQILGQKVEFLVSFYNNEISEKSEIFDDQFSVERPDGSNFTLKIRSTKLEDSAMYFCASILSTGGSEAFFGQGTRLTVV.

V gene TRBV4-1 combines with J gene TRBJ2-5, with D perhaps TRBD1 (5 bases). The CDR3 runs 18 residues. The ends were cut back, 2 bases at V and 3 bases at J, with 22 bases in the middle. The germline V gene has CDR1 MGHRA and CDR2 YSYEKL. CDR3 residues: CASSQPRTKGTGEETQYF. DNA for the CDR3: TGCGCCAGCAGCCAACCTAGGACAAAGGGTACTGGAGAAGAGACCCAGTACTTC.